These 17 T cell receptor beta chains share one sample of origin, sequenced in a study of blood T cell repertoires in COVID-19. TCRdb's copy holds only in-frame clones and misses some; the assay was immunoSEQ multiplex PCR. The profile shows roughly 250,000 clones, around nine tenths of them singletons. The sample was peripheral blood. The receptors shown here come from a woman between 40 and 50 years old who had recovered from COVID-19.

The CDR3 DNA reads TGTGCCAGCAGTTGGACTAGCGGGAGGGCCTACGAGCAGTACTTC. It codes for CASSWTSGRAYEQYF. The rearrangement joins TRBV6-5 to TRBJ2-7; 15 bases line up with TRBD2. This CDR3 is 15 amino acids long. The J segment lost 2 bases and the V segment lost 4 bases, leaving 0 bases of the junction unmatched. The germline V gene encodes CDR1 MNHEY and CDR2 SVGAGI.

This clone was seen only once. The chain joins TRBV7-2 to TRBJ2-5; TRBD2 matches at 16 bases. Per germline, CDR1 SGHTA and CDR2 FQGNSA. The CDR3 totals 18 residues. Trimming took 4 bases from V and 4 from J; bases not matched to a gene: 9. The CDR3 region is CASSSRGLAGGFAETQYF. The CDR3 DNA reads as TGTGCCAGCAGCTCCCGGGGACTAGCGGGGGGGTTTGCAGAGACCCAGTACTTC.

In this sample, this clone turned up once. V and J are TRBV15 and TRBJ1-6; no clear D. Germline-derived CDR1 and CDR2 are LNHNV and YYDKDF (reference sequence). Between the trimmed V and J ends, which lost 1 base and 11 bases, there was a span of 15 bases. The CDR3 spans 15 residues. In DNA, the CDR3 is TGTGCCACCAGCAGAGGTGACACCTCCGCCGCACCCCTCCACTTT. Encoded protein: CATSRGDTSAAPLHF.

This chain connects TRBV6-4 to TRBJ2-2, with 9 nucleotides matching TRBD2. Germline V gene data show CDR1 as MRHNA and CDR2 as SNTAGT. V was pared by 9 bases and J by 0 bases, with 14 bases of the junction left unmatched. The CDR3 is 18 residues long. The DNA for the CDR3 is TGTGCCAGTAGCGCTAAGGCTAGCGGGAAAGCGAACACCGGGGAGCTGTTTTTT. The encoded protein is CASSAKASGKANTGELFF.

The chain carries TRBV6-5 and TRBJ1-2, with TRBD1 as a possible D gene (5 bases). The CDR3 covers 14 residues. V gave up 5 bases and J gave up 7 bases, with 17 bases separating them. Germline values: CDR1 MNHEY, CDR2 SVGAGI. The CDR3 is CASSLNPPGSGYTF. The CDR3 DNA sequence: TGTGCCAGCAGTCTAAACCCTCCAGGGTCTGGCTACACCTTC.

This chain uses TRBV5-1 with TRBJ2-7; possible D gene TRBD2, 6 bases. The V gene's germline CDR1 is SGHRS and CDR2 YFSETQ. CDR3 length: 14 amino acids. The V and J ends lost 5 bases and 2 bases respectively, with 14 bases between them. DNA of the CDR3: TGCGCCAGCAGGAGGGGTGGCGGGACCTACGAGCAGTACTTC. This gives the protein CASRRGGGTYEQYF.

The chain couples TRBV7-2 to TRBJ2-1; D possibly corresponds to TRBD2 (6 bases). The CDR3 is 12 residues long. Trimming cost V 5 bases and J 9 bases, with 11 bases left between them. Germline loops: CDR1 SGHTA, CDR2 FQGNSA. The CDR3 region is CASSLMGGEQFF. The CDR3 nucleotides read TGTGCCAGCAGCCTGATGGGGGGTGAGCAGTTCTTC.

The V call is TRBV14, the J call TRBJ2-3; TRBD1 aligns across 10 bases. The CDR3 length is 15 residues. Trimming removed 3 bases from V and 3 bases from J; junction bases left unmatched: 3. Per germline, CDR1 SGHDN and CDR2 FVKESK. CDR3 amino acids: CASSQTGGLTDTQYF. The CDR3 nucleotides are TGTGCCAGCAGCCAGACAGGGGGCCTGACAGATACGCAGTATTTT.

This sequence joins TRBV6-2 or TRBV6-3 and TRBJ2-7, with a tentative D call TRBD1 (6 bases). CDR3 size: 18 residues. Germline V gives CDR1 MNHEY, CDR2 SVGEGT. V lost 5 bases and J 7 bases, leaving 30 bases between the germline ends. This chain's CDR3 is CASSDNFEWTESSGEQYF. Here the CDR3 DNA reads TGTGCCAGCAGTGACAATTTTGAATGGACAGAGAGCTCTGGGGAGCAGTACTTC.

For the CDR3, the DNA is TGTGCCAGTAGCCCGACAGGGGGAAGGGCCTACGAGCAGTACTTC. This gives the protein CASSPTGGRAYEQYF. The rearrangement joins TRBV19 to TRBJ2-7; 9 positions match TRBD1. The junction had 8 bases not matched to a gene; V was cut back by 6 bases and J by 2 bases. The germline CDR1 and CDR2 sequences are LNHDA and SQIVND (reference sequence). CDR3 length: 15 residues. Together with reference TRBV19 and TRBJ2-7, the CDR3 gives the full variable domain: DGGITQSPKYLFRKEGQNVTLSCEQNLNHDAMYWYRQDPGQGLRLIYYSQIVNDFQKGDIAEGYSVSREKKESFPLTVTSAQKNPTAFYLCASSPTGGRAYEQYFGPGTRLTVT.

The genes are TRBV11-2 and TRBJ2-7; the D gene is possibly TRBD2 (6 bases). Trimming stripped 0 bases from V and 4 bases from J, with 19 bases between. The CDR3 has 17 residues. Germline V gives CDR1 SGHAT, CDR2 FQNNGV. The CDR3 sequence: CASSLDDWGVLGYEQYF. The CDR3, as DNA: TGTGCCAGCAGCTTAGATGATTGGGGGGTTTTGGGTTACGAGCAGTACTTC.

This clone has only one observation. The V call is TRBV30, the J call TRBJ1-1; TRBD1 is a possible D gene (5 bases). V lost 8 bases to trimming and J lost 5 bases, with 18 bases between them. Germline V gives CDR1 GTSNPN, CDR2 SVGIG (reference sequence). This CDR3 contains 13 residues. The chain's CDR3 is CASSGGARTEAFF. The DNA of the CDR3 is TGTGCCAGTTCAGGAGGGGCTAGGACTGAAGCTTTCTTT. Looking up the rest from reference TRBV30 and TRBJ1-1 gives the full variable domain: SQTIHQWPATLVQPVGSPLSLECTVEGTSNPNLYWYRQAAGRGLQLLFYSVGIGQISSEVPQNLSASRPQDRQFILSSKKLLLSDSGFYLCASSGGARTEAFFGQGTRLTVV.

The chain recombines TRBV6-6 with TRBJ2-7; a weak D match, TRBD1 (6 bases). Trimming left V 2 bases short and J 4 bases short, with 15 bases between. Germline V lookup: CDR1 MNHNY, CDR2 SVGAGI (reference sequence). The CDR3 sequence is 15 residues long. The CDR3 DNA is TGTGCCAGCAGTTACCCAACAGGGATCCCATACGAGCAGTACTTC. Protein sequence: CASSYPTGIPYEQYF.

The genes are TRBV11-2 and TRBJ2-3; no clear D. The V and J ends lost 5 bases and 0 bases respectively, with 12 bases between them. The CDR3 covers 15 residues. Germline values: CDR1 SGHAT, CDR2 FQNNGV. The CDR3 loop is CASSLRARSTDTQYF. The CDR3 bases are TGTGCCAGCAGCCTCCGCGCGAGGAGCACAGATACGCAGTATTTT.

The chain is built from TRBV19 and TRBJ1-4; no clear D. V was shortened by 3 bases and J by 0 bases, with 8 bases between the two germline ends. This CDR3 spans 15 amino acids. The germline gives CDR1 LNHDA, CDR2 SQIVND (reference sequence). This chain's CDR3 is CASSIFSATNEKLFF. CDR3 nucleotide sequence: TGTGCCAGTAGTATTTTTTCCGCAACTAATGAAAAACTGTTTTTT. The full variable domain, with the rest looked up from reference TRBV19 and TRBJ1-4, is DGGITQSPKYLFRKEGQNVTLSCEQNLNHDAMYWYRQDPGQGLRLIYYSQIVNDFQKGDIAEGYSVSREKKESFPLTVTSAQKNPTAFYLCASSIFSATNEKLFFGSGTQLSVL.

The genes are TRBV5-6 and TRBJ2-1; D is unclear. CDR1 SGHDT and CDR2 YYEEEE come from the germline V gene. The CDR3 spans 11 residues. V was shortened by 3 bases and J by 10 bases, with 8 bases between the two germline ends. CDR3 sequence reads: CASSSRREQFF. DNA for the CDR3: TGTGCCAGCAGCTCTAGACGGGAGCAGTTCTTC.

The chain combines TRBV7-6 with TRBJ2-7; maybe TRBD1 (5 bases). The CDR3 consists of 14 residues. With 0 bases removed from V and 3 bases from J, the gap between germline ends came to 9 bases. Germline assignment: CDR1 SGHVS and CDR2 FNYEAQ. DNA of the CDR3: TGTGCCAGCAGCTTAGCGTGGGGCAGCTACGAGCAGTACTTC. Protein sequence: CASSLAWGSYEQYF.